This TCR beta chain is drawn from a study of blood T cell dynamics during melanoma immunotherapy. About the study: Metastatic melanoma patients received first-line pembrolizumab or nivolumab plus ipilimumab. Notes on the study in general: It remained unknown if the driving T cell clones were melanoma-specific.

A note on this clone: Its antigen is unidentified.

Indicated time point: week 3, after first cycle of checkpoint inhibitor. CDR3 size: 15 residues. Looked up from germline, CDR1 is SEHNR and CDR2 is FQNEAQ (reference sequence). Trimming cost V 1 base and J 4 bases, with 14 bases left between them. Profiling relied on immunoSEQ multiplex PCR, and the TCRdb table lists in-frame clones only, not all of them. This sample has approximately 20,000 clones, with about 85% found just once. The sample consisted of blood, taken from a patient treated with checkpoint blockade. The genes are TRBV7-9 and TRBJ2-7; the D gene is possibly TRBD1 (5 bases). This TCR derives from a human donor with melanoma. The DNA of the CDR3 is TGTGCCAGCAGCTTAGAGGCAGTGGGGCTATACGAGCAGTACTTC. Its protein product is CASSLEAVGLYEQYF.